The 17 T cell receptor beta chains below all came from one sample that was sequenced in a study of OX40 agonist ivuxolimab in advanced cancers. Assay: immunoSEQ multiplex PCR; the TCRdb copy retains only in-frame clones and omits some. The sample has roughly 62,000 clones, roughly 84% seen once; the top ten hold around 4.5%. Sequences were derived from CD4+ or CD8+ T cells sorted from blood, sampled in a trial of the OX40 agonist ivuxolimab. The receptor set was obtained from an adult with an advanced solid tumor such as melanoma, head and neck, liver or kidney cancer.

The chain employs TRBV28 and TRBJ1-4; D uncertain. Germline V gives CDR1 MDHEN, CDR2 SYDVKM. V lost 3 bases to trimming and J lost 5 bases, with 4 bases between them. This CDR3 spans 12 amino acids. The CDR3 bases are TGTGCCAGCAGTTTCCCCAATGAAAAACTGTTTTTT. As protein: CASSFPNEKLFF.

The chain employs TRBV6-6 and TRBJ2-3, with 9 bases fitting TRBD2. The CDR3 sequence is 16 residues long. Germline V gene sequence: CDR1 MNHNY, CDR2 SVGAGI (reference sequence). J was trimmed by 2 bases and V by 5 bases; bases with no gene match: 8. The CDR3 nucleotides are TGTGCCAGCAGTACCAATAGCGGGAGAAACACAGATACGCAGTATTTT. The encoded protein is CASSTNSGRNTDTQYF.

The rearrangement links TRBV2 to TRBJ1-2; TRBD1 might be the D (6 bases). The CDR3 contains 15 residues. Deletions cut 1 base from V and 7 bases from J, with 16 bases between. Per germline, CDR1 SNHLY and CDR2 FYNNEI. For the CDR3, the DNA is TGTGCCAGCAGTGAAGTTGAGAACAGGGTCCTTGGCTACACCTTC. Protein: CASSEVENRVLGYTF.

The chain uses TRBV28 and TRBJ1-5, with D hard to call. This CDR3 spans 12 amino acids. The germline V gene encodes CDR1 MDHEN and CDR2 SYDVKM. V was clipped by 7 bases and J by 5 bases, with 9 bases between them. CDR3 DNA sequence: TGTGCCAGCACTCAGATGGATCAGCCCCAGCATTTT. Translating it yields CASTQMDQPQHF.

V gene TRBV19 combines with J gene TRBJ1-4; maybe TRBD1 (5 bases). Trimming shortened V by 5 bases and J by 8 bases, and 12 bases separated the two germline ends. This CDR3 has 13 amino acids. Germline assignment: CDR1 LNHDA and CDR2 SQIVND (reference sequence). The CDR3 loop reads CASSLQGGEKLFF. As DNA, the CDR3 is TGTGCCAGTAGTCTCCAGGGAGGAGAAAAACTGTTTTTT.

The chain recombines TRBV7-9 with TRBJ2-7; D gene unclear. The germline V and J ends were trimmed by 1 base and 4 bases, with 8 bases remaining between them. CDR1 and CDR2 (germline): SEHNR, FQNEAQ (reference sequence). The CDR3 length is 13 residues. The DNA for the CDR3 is TGTGCCAGCAGCTTAGTGGATCGGTACGAGCAGTACTTC. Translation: CASSLVDRYEQYF. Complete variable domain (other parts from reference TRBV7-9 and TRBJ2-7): DTGVSQNPRHKITKRGQNVTFRCDPISEHNRLYWYRQTLGQGPEFLTYFQNEAQLEKSRLLSDRFSAERPKGSFSTLEIQRTEQGDSAMYLCASSLVDRYEQYFGPGTRLTVT.

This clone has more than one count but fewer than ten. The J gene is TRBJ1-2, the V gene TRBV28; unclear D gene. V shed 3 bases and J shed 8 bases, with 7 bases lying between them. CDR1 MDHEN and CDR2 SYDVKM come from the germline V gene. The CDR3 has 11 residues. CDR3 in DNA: TGTGCCAGCAGTTTTCTGGGGGGCTACACCTTC. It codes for CASSFLGGYTF.

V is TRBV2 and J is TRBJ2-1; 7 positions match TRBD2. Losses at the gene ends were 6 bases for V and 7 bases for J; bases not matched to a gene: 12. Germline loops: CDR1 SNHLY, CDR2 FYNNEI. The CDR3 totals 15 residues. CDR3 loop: CASRARDGGGNEQFF. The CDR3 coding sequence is TGTGCCAGCAGAGCCCGGGACGGGGGAGGGAATGAGCAGTTCTTC.

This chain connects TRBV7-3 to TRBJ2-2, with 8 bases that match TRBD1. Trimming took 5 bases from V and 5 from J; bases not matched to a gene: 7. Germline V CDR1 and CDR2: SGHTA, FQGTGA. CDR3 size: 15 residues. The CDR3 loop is CASSPQGARTGELFF. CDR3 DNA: TGTGCCAGCAGCCCCCAGGGGGCGCGTACCGGGGAGCTGTTTTTT.

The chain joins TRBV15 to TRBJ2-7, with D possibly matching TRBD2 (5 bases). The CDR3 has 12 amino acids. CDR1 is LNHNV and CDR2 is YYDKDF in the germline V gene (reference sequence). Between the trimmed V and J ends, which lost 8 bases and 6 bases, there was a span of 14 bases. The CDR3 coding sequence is TGTGCCACCTCCGGAGGTTCGACCGAGCAGTACTTC. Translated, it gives CATSGGSTEQYF.

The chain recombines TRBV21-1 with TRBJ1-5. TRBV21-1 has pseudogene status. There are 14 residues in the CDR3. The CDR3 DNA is TGTGCCAGCAGCCCCCGGGACAGCAATCAGCCCCAGCATTTT. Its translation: CASSPRDSNQPQHF.

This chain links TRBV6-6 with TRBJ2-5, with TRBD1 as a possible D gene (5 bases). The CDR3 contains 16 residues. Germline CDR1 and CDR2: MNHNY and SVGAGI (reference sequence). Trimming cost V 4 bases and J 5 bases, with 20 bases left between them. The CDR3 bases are TGTGCCAGCAGTTCTCAAGACCGGACATATACGGAGACCCAGTACTTC. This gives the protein CASSSQDRTYTETQYF.

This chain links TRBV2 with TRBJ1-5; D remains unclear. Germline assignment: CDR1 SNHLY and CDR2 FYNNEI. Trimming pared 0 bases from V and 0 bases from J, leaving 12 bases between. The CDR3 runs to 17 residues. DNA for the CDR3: TGTGCCAGCAGTGAAGCGGGAATTATTCATAGCAATCAGCCCCAGCATTTT. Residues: CASSEAGIIHSNQPQHF.

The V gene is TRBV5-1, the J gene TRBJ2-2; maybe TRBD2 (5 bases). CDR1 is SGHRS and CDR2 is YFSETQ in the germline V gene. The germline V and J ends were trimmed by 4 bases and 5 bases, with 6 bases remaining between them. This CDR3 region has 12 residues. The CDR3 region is CASSRETGELFF. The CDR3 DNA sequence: TGCGCCAGCAGCAGGGAGACCGGGGAGCTGTTTTTT.

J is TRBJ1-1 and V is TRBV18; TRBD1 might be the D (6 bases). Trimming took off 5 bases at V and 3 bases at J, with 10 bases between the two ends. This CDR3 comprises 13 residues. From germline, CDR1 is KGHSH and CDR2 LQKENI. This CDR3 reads CASSTKGDTEAFF. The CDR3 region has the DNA TGTGCCAGCTCAACGAAGGGGGACACTGAAGCTTTCTTT.

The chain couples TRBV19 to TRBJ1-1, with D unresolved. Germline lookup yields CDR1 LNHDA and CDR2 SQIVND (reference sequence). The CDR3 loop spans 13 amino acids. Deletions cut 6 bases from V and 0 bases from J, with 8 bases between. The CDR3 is CASSQQMNTEAFF. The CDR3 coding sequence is TGTGCCAGTAGCCAACAAATGAACACTGAAGCTTTCTTT.

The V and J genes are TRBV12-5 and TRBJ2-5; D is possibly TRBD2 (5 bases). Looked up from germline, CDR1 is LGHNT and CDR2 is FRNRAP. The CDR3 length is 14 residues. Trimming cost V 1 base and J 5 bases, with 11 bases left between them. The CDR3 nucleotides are TGTGCTAGTGGTTTGGGGGGTACGGGGGAGACCCAGTACTTC. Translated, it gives CASGLGGTGETQYF.